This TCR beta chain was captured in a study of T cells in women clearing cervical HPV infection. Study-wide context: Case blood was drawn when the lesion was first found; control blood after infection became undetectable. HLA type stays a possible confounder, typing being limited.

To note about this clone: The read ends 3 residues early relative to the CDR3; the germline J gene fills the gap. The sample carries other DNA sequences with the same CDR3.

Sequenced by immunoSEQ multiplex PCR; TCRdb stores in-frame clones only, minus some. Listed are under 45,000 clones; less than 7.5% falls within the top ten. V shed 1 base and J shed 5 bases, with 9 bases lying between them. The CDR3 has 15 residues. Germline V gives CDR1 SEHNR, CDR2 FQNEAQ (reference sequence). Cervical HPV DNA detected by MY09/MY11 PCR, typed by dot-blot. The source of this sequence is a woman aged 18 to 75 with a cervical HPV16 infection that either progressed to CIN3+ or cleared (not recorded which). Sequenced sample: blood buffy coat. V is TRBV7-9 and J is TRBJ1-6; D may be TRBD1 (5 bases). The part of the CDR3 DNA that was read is TGTGCCAGCAGCTTAGAGGCAGGGAATAATTCACCC. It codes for CASSLEAGNNSP. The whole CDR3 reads CASSLEAGNNSPLHF.